This T cell receptor beta chain was obtained from a study of beta chain features in type 1 diabetes (dated by TCRdb to about 2018). With regard to the full study: No differences in mean age, gender distribution, total cell number or subset yield were found between patients and healthy donors. A total of approximately 100,000,000 sorted cells were examined across all samples, and the number of cells per subset was strongly correlated with RNA yield. In the study, TCRB repertoires of sorted circulating CD4+ T cell subsets from recently diagnosed type 1 diabetes patients were compared with those of matched healthy donors. Regulatory and stem cell-like memory subsets were obtained from only 8 patients and about 8 healthy donors, while naive and central memory subsets were obtained from all 30 or so donors. Findings and caveats that apply to the study as a whole: Because small numbers of individuals were included in the HLA sub-analyses, any influence of HLA type on TCRB rearrangement was left unresolved. At VDJ recombination sites, type 1 diabetes patients had fewer insertions and more deleted nucleotides, which implies abnormalities in thymic rearrangement. Type 1 diabetes patients showed a moderate but significant shortening of TCRB CDR3 length in all four CD4+ subsets. The naive, central memory and regulatory TCRB repertoires appeared to resemble one another more closely among patients than among healthy donors. PCR may preferentially amplify shorter templates, but because patient and control samples were amplified and corrected together, any resulting skew would affect both groups equally. Because cDNA was sequenced instead of genomic DNA, highly expressing activated cells could be over-represented, though the groups showed no difference in activation or CD3 levels.

This clone has a handful of counts. It has no known antigen specificity. No much larger clonotype is one base removed from it; base qualities were not supplied. The entire amount of isolated RNA was reverse transcribed using the High Capacity cDNA Reverse Transcription Kit, so the sequenced TCRB transcripts were expressed ones. Deep immunoSEQ sequencing was applied to naive, central memory and regulatory T cell samples, giving an average of about 3.4 million total reads per sample. Sorted cells were lysed in RLT buffer and RNA was extracted with DNase-treated RNeasy Micro or Mini kits, depending on cell number. To prevent cross-contamination, every cell subset was processed on its own, while patient and healthy donor samples were processed together. TCRB sequences were amplified from cDNA with the immunoSEQ multiplex PCR, producing 87-bp fragments spanning the CDR3 region. The amplicons were sequenced using the Illumina HiSeq platform. The paper's processing steps were these. Synthetic template baselines were used to correct PCR bias computationally, reads within Hamming distance 2 were collapsed, and singletons that could not be merged were discarded. By aligning reads against IMGT, V, D and J genes, CDR3 length, and insertions or deletions at six rearrangement sites were assigned. Within each subset, clonotype counts were normalized to the number of sorted cells before true diversity and Gini coefficients were calculated with the tcR R package. The overlap coefficient, calculated on TCRB nucleotide sequences, was used to measure repertoire sharing. The immuneACCESS repertoire file appears here via TCRdb, limited to in-frame rearrangements. These files lack a portion of the clones; in checked studies, under half of the deficit traces to unresolved V genes, and the cause of the others is not known. The DNA gave D and trimming, while V, J and clone size come from that table. The sample table shows nearly 350,000 clones, and 7% to 9% are seen once. The top ten clones comprise less than 0.45% of the sample.

A distance of 16 bases separates the germline ends of V and J, which lose 6 bases and 7 bases respectively. CDR1 and CDR2, looked up from the germline V gene, are SNHLY and FYNNEI. CDR3 length: 13 amino acids, cysteine to phenylalanine. CDR3 DNA is the only sequence kept; it has 39 bases, read in frame from the first base. From each donor, a single peripheral blood sample of about 116 mL on average was drawn into heparinised tubes. Using a panel that included CD45RO, CCR7, CD25, CD127, CD95 and CD27, naive, central memory, regulatory and stem cell-like memory CD4+ T cells were sorted on a BD FACSAria II. Every sorted population had a purity above 95%. PBMCs were isolated right away by Lymphoprep density gradient centrifugation and were stained directly, without culture. So that batch effects would be minimized, each experiment stained and sorted samples in pairs, pairing one healthy donor with one patient.

The chain is made from TRBV2 and TRBJ2-7; the D gene is perhaps TRBD1 or TRBD2, as each covers 5 bases. This clonotype originated in a young woman in good health. The sequenced material came from central memory CD4+ T cells from blood. The nucleotides are TGTGCCAGCAGCGTCCGGGACCTCGGTGAGCAGTACTTC. Translated, this is CASSVRDLGEQYF.